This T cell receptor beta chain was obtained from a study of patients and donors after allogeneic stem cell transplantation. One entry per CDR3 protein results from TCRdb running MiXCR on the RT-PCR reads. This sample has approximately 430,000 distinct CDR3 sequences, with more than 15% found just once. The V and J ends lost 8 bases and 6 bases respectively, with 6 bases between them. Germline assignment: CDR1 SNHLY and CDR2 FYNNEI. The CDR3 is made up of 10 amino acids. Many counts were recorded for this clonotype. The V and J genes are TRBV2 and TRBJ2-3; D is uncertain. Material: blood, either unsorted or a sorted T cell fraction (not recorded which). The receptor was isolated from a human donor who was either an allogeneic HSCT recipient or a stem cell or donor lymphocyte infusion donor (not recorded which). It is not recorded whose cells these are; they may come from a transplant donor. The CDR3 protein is CASHLDTQYF. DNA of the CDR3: TGTGCCAGCCATTTGGATACGCAGTATTTT.